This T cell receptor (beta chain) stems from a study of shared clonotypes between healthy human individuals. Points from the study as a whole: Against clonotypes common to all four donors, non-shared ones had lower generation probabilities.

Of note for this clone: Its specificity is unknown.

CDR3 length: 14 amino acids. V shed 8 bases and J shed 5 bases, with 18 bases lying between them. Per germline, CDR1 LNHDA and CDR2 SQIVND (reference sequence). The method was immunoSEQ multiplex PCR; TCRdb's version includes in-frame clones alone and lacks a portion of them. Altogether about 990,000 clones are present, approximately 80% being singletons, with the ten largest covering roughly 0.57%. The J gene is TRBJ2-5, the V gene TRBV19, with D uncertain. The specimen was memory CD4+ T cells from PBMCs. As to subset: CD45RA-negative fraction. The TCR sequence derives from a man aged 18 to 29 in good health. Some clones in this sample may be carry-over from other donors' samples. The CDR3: CASSMGSIGETQYF. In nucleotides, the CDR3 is TGTGCCAGTTCTATGGGAAGTATTGGGGAGACCCAGTACTTC.